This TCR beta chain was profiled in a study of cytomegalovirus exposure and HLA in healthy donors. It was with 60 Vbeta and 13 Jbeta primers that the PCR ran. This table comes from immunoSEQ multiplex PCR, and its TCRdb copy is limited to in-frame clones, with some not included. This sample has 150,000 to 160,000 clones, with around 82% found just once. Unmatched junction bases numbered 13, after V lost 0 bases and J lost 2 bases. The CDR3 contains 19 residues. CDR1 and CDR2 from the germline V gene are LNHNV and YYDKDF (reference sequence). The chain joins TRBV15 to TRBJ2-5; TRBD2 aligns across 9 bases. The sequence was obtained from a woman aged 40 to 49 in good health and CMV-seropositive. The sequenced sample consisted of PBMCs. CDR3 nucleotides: TGTGCCACCAGCAGAGAGGGAAAACTAGCGGGTCCAAGTCAAGAGACCCAGTACTTC. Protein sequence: CATSREGKLAGPSQETQYF.